Below, 5 T cell receptor beta chains from the same sample are listed, as sequenced in a study of response to subunit inactivated influenza vaccine. TCRdb itself ran the RT-PCR reads through MiXCR, one entry per CDR3 protein. Here the sample spans hundreds of thousands of distinct CDR3 sequences, 21% being singletons. Here the sequenced sample was PBMCs from blood, taken 21 months after vaccination. The receptors shown here come from a man in his fifties or sixties who received an inactivated influenza vaccine.

This clonotype was recorded a few times. CDR3 loop: CASSQVEARIGELFF. CDR3 nucleotides: TGTGCCAGCAGCCAAGTCGAAGCGAGGATCGGGGAGCTGTTTTTT. V usage is TRBV3-1 and J usage is TRBJ2-2, with D uncertain. V was pared by 1 base and J by 7 bases, with 13 bases between. This CDR3 contains 15 residues. Germline lookup yields CDR1 LGHDT and CDR2 YNNKEL (reference sequence). Full variable domain (rest looked up from reference TRBV3-1 and TRBJ2-2): DTAVSQTPKYLVTQMGNDKSIKCEQNLGHDTMYWYKQDSKKFLKIMFSYNNKELIINETVPNRFSPKSPDKAHLNLHINSLELGDSAVYFCASSQVEARIGELFFGEGSRLTVL.

This clonotype was counted a few times. The genes are TRBV20-1 and TRBJ1-1, with TRBD1 as a possible D gene (6 bases). Germline V gene lookup returns CDR1 DFQATT and CDR2 SNEGSKA (reference sequence). With 1 base removed from V and 0 bases from J, the gap between germline ends came to 12 bases. The CDR3 spans 15 residues. Here the CDR3 reads CSARVMTGMNTEAFF. The CDR3, as DNA: TGCAGTGCTAGAGTTATGACAGGAATGAACACTGAAGCTTTCTTT.

The genes are TRBV27 and TRBJ1-2, with 7 bases lining up with TRBD1. Trimming took 4 bases from V and 8 from J; bases not matched to a gene: 7. In germline, CDR1 is MNHEY, CDR2 SMNVEV (reference sequence). The CDR3 loop spans 13 amino acids. CDR3 in amino acids: CASSSPTGRGYTF. CDR3 DNA sequence: TGTGCCAGCAGTTCCCCGACAGGGCGCGGCTACACCTTC.

The V and J genes are TRBV11-1 and TRBJ2-1; 10 nucleotides agree with TRBD2. CDR1 and CDR2 from the germline V gene are SGHAT and FQDESV (reference sequence). This CDR3 is 15 amino acids long. V lost 5 bases and J lost 7; bases outside the gene matches: 8. CDR3 residues: CASSKLAGYGNEQFF. The CDR3 bases are TGTGCCAGCAGCAAACTAGCGGGGTACGGGAATGAGCAGTTCTTC.

CDR3 residues: CASSIDSSTVNQPQHF. CDR3 nucleotides: TGTGCCAGTAGTATTGACAGCAGCACGGTCAATCAGCCCCAGCATTTT. The rearrangement links TRBV19 to TRBJ1-5, with D possibly TRBD1 on 5 matching bases. The CDR3 totals 16 residues. CDR1 is LNHDA and CDR2 is SQIVND in the germline V gene (reference sequence). The V and J ends lost 3 bases and 3 bases respectively, with 15 bases between them.